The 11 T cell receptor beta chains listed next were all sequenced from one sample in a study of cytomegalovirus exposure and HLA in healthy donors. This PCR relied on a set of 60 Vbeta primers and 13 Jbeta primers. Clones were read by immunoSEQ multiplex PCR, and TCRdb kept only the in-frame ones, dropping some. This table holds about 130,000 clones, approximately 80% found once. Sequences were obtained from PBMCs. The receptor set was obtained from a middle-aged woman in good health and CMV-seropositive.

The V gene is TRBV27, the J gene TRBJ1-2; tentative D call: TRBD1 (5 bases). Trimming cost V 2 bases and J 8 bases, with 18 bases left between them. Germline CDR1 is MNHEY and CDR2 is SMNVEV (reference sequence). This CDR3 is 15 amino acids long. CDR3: CASSLAAGRGNGYTF. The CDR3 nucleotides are TGTGCCAGCAGTTTAGCTGCTGGTCGGGGGAACGGCTACACCTTC.

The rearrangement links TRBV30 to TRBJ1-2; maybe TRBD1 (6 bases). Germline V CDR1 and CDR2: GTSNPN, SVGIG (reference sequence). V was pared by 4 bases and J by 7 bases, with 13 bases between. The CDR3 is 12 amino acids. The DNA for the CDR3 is TGTGCCTGGACAGGGGTGGTGGGTGGCTACACCTTC. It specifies CAWTGVVGGYTF.

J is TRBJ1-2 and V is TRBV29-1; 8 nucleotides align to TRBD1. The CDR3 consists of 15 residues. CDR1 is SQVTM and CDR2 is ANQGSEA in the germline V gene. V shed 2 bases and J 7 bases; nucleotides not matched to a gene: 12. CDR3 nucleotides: TGCAGCGTTGAATTAGGGACAGGTTCGAGACTTGGCTACACCTTC. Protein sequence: CSVELGTGSRLGYTF.

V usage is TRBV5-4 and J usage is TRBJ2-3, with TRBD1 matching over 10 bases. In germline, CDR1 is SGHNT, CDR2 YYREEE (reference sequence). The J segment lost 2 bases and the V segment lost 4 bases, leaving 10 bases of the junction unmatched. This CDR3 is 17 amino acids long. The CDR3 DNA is TGTGCCAGCAGCGGACAGGGGGGTCCGATTCCCACAGATACGCAGTATTTT. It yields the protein CASSGQGGPIPTDTQYF. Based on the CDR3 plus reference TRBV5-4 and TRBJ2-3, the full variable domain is ETGVTQSPTHLIKTRGQQVTLRCSSQSGHNTVSWYQQALGQGPQFIFQYYREEENGRGNFPPRFSGLQFPNYSSELNVNALELDDSALYLCASSGQGGPIPTDTQYFGPGTRLTVL.

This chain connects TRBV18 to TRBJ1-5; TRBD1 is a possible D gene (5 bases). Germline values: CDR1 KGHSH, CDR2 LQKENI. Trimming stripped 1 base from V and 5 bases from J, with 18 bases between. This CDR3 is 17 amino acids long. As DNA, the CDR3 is TGTGCCAGCTCACCACGGACACCTCAAAACCAAGATCAGCCCCAGCATTTT. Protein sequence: CASSPRTPQNQDQPQHF.

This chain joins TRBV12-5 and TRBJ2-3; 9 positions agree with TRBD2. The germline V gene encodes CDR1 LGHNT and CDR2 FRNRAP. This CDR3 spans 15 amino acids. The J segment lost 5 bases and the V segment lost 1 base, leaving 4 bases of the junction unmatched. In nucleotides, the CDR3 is TGTGCTAGTGGTTTGGGTAGCGGGAGAATAGATACGCAGTATTTT. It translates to CASGLGSGRIDTQYF. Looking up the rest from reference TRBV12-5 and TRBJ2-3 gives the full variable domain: DARVTQTPRHKVTEMGQEVTMRCQPILGHNTVFWYRQTMMQGLELLAYFRNRAPLDDSGMPKDRFSAEMPDATLATLKIQPSEPRDSAVYFCASGLGSGRIDTQYFGPGTRLTVL.

The CDR3 spells CASSFGTGALKKLFF. The CDR3 DNA reads TGTGCCAGCAGTTTCGGGACAGGGGCCCTGAAAAAACTGTTTTTT. The gene calls are TRBV27 and TRBJ1-4; 10 bases fit TRBD1. The CDR3 consists of 15 residues. V was clipped by 3 bases and J by 9 bases; unmatched bases: 7. Germline V lookup: CDR1 MNHEY, CDR2 SMNVEV (reference sequence).

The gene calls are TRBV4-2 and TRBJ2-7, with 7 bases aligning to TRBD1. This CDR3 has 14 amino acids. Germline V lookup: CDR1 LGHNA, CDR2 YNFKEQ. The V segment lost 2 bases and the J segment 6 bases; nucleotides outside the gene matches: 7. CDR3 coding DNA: TGTGCCAGCAGCCAACCGGACAGGCTTACCGAGCAGTACTTC. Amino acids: CASSQPDRLTEQYF.

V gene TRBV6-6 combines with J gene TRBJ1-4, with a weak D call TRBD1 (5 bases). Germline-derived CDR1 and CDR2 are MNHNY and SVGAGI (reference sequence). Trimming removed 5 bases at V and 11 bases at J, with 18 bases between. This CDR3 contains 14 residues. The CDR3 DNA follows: TGTGCCAGCAGTGCGGGAGGGGACCTGAGTAAACTGTTTTTT. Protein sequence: CASSAGGDLSKLFF.

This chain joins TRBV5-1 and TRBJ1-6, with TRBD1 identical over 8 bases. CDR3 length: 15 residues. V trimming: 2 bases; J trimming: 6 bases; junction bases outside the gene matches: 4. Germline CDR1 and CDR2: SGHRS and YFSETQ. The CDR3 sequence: CASSFSGQGNSPLHF. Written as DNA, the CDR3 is TGCGCCAGCAGCTTTTCTGGACAGGGTAATTCACCCCTCCACTTT. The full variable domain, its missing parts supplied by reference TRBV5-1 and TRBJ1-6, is KAGVTQTPRYLIKTRGQQVTLSCSPISGHRSVSWYQQTPGQGLQFLFEYFSETQRNKGNFPGRFSGRQFSNSRSEMNVSTLELGDSALYLCASSFSGQGNSPLHFGNGTRLTVT.

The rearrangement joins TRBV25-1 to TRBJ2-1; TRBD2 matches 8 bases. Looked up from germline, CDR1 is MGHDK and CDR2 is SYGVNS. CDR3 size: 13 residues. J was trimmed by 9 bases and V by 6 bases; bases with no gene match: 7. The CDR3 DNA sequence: TGTGCCAGCAGCCAAAGCGGGAGTGTTGAGCAGTTCTTC. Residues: CASSQSGSVEQFF.